The 10 T cell receptor beta chains in this list originate from one sample, sequenced in a study of blood T cell repertoires in COVID-19. Clones were read by immunoSEQ multiplex PCR, and TCRdb kept only the in-frame ones, dropping some. The sample has 300,000 to 400,000 clones, around nine tenths seen once. What was sequenced was peripheral blood. The source is a woman aged 70-85 years with COVID-19, enrolled during active disease.

The count of this clone is one. The rearrangement joins TRBV2 to TRBJ1-1; the D gene is possibly TRBD1 (5 bases). This CDR3 has 15 amino acids. Trimming took 3 bases from V and 4 from J, leaving 15 bases between them. Germline CDR1 is SNHLY and CDR2 is FYNNEI. The CDR3, as DNA: TGTGCCAGCAGTGAGTTAGGGGTCCCGATCACTGAAGCTTTCTTT. Its translation: CASSELGVPITEAFF.

The chain joins TRBV6-5 to TRBJ2-7, with 10 bases identical to TRBD1. In germline, CDR1 is MNHEY, CDR2 SVGAGI. This CDR3 is built from 14 residues. With V trimmed by 5 bases and J by 6 bases, 7 bases remained unmatched. The CDR3 DNA follows: TGTGCCAGCAGTCCGCGACAGGGGGCGGCCGAGCAGTACTTC. Residues: CASSPRQGAAEQYF.

The V and J genes are TRBV11-2 and TRBJ1-2; D call uncertain. Germline V gene data show CDR1 as SGHAT and CDR2 as FQNNGV. The V end lost 0 bases, the J end lost 8 bases, and 13 bases lay between the germline ends. This CDR3 contains 14 residues. The chain's CDR3 is CASSLDLGGGGYTF. As DNA, the CDR3 is TGTGCCAGCAGCTTAGATCTCGGAGGAGGCGGCTACACCTTC. The full variable domain, completed using reference TRBV11-2 and TRBJ1-2, is EAGVAQSPRYKIIEKRQSVAFWCNPISGHATLYWYQQILGQGPKLLIQFQNNGVVDDSQLPKDRFSAERLKGVDSTLKIQPAKLEDSAVYLCASSLDLGGGGYTFGSGTRLTVV.

The chain uses TRBV28 and TRBJ1-2; 11 positions match TRBD1. Germline CDR1 reads MDHEN; CDR2 reads SYDVKM. Trimming removed 8 bases from V and 6 bases from J; junction bases left unmatched: 8. CDR3 size: 14 residues. Here the CDR3 reads CASGRRTGGNGYTF. The CDR3 region has the DNA TGTGCCAGCGGACGACGGACAGGGGGCAATGGCTACACCTTC.

J is TRBJ1-1 and V is TRBV28; D is uncertain. The CDR3 is 11 amino acids. The germline V and J ends were trimmed by 8 bases and 0 bases, with 4 bases remaining between them. Germline CDR1 MDHEN, CDR2 SYDVKM. The CDR3 sequence is CASELNTEAFF. For the CDR3, the DNA is TGTGCCAGCGAGCTGAACACTGAAGCTTTCTTT.

The chain combines TRBV29-1 with TRBJ1-1, with D tentatively TRBD1 (5 bases). The V and J ends lost 5 bases and 0 bases respectively, with 10 bases between them. Germline CDR1 SQVTM, CDR2 ANQGSEA. The CDR3 is 13 amino acids. The CDR3 region is CSVSRALNTEAFF. The CDR3 coding sequence is TGCAGCGTTTCCAGGGCCCTGAACACTGAAGCTTTCTTT.

CDR3 sequence (DNA): TGTGCCAGCAGCTTTGGGCAGGGGTACTACGAGCAGTACTTC. Translation: CASSFGQGYYEQYF. This sequence joins TRBV11-2 and TRBJ2-7, with D perhaps matching TRBD1 (6 bases). This CDR3 comprises 14 residues. Germline CDR1 and CDR2: SGHAT and FQNNGV. Deletions cut 3 bases from V and 3 bases from J, with 12 bases between.

The rearrangement links TRBV7-2 to TRBJ1-1; tentative D call: TRBD1 (6 bases). Germline CDR1 reads SGHTA; CDR2 reads FQGNSA. V lost 6 bases, J lost 2 bases, and 19 bases lay in between. This CDR3 contains 16 residues. The CDR3 loop is CASSQPNPGHNTEAFF. DNA of the CDR3: TGTGCCAGCAGTCAACCGAACCCGGGACACAACACTGAAGCTTTCTTT. Full variable domain (remainder filled in from reference TRBV7-2 and TRBJ1-1): GAGVSQSPSNKVTEKGKDVELRCDPISGHTALYWYRQSLGQGLEFLIYFQGNSAPDKSGLPSDRFSAERTGGSVSTLTIQRTQQEDSAVYLCASSQPNPGHNTEAFFGQGTRLTVV.

The rearrangement uses TRBV15 and TRBJ1-4, with D uncertain. CDR1 is LNHNV and CDR2 is YYDKDF in the germline V gene (reference sequence). The germline V and J ends were trimmed by 4 bases and 11 bases, with 14 bases remaining between them. CDR3 length equals 13 residues. CDR3 residues: CATSIGGLGKLFF. CDR3 DNA sequence: TGTGCCACCAGCATCGGAGGGTTAGGGAAACTGTTTTTT.

The chain uses TRBV2 and TRBJ1-1; TRBD1 agrees at 11 bases. The CDR3 runs 13 residues. Germline loops: CDR1 SNHLY, CDR2 FYNNEI. Trimming took 7 bases from V and 5 from J; bases not matched to a gene: 3. The CDR3 sequence: CASKGDRGTEAFF. CDR3 in DNA: TGTGCCAGCAAAGGGGACAGGGGGACTGAAGCTTTCTTT.